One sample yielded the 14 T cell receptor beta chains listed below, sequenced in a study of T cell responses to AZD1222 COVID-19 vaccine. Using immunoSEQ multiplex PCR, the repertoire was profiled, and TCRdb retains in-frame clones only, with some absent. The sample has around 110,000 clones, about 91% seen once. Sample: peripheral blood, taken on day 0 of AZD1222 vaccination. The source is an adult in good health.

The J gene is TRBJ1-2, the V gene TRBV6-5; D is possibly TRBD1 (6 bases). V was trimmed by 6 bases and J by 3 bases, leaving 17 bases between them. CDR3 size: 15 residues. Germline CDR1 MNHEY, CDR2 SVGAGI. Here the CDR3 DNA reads TGTGCCAGCAGCGACTCCGGGACACTGGACTATGGCTACACCTTC. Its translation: CASSDSGTLDYGYTF.

CDR3 bases: TGTGCCAGCTCCACCCCGTCGGACAGGGCCTATGGCTACACCTTC. It is translated as CASSTPSDRAYGYTF. The J gene is TRBJ1-2, the V gene TRBV7-2; 8 positions match TRBD1. The length of the CDR3 is 15 residues. CDR1 SGHTA and CDR2 FQGNSA come from the germline V gene. V shed 8 bases and J 4 bases; nucleotides not matched to a gene: 12.

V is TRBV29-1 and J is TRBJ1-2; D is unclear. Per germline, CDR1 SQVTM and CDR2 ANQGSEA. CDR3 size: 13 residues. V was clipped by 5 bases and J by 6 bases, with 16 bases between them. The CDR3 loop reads CSVRYRTQNGYTF. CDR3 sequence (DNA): TGCAGCGTTAGGTACCGGACTCAAAATGGCTACACCTTC.

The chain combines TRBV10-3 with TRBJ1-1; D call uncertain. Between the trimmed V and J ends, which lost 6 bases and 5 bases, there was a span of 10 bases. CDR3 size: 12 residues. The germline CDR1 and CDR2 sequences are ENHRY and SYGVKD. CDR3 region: CAIRQRMTEAFF. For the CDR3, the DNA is TGTGCCATCAGACAGAGGATGACTGAAGCTTTCTTT.

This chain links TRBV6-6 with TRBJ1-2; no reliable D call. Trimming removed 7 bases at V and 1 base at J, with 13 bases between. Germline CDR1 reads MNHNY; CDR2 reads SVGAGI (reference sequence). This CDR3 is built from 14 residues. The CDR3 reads CASKIAEINYGYTF. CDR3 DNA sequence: TGTGCCAGCAAGATCGCGGAGATTAACTATGGCTACACCTTC.

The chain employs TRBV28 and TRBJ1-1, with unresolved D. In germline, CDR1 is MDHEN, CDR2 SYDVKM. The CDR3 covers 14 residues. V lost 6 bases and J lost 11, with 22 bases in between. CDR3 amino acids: CASSLGAGPSGAFF. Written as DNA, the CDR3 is TGTGCCAGCAGCCTGGGCGCAGGCCCCTCCGGGGCTTTCTTT.

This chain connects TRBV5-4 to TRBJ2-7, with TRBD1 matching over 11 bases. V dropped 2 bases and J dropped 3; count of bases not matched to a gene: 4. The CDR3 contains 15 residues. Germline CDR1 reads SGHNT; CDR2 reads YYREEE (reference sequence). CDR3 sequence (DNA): TGTGCCAGCAGCTTAGGGACAGGGGGTTTCTACGAGCAGTACTTC. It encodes CASSLGTGGFYEQYF.

For the CDR3, the DNA is TGTGCCAGCAGTGATATGTCAGGGGCTGCAACTAATGAAAAACTGTTTTTT. It translates to CASSDMSGAATNEKLFF. V usage is TRBV6-1 and J usage is TRBJ1-4; a possible D gene is TRBD1 (6 bases). CDR1 and CDR2 from the germline V gene are MNHNS and SASEGT. This CDR3 comprises 17 residues. V lost 3 bases and J lost 0, with 14 bases in between.

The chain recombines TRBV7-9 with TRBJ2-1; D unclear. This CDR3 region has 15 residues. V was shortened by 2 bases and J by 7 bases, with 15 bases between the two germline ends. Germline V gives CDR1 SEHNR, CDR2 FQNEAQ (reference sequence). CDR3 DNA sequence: TGTGCCAGCAGCTTATCAATTGAGGTTGTGAATGAGCAGTTCTTC. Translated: CASSLSIEVVNEQFF. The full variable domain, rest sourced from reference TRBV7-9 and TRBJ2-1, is DTGVSQNPRHKITKRGQNVTFRCDPISEHNRLYWYRQTLGQGPEFLTYFQNEAQLEKSRLLSDRFSAERPKGSFSTLEIQRTEQGDSAMYLCASSLSIEVVNEQFFGPGTRLTVL.

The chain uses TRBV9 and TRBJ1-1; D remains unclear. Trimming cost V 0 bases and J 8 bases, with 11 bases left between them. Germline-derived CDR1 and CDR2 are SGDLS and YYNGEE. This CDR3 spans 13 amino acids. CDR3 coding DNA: TGTGCCAGCAGCGTAGATGGCAGAAGGGAAGCTTTCTTT. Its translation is CASSVDGRREAFF.

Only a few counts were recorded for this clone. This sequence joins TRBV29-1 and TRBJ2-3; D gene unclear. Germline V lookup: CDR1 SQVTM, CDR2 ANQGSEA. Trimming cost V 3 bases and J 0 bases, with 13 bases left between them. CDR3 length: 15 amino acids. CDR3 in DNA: TGCAGCGTTGACGGAACTTCCTCTAGCACAGATACGCAGTATTTT. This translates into CSVDGTSSSTDTQYF.

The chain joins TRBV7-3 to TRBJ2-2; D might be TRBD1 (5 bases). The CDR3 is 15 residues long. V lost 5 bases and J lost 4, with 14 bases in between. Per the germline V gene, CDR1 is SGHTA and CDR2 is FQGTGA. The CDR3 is CASSPWQGSTGELFF. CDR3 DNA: TGTGCCAGCAGCCCCTGGCAGGGAAGCACCGGGGAGCTGTTTTTT.

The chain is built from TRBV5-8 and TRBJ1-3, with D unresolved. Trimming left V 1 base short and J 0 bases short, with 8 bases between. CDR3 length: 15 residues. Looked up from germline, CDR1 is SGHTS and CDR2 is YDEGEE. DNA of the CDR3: TGTGCCAGCAGCTTGCACAAGACCTCTGGAAACACCATATATTTT. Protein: CASSLHKTSGNTIYF. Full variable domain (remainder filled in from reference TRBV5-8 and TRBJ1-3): EAGVTQSPTHLIKTRGQQATLRCSPISGHTSVYWYQQALGLGLQFLLWYDEGEERNRGNFPPRFSGRQFPNYSSELNVNALELEDSALYLCASSLHKTSGNTIYFGEGSWLTVV.

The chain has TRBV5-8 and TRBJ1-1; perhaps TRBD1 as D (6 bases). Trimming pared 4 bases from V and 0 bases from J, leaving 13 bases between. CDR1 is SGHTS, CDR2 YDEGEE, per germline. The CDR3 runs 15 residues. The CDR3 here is CASSPGQYMNTEAFF. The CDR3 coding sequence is TGTGCCAGCAGCCCCGGACAGTACATGAACACTGAAGCTTTCTTT.